This T cell receptor (beta chain) was identified in a study of T cell changes during pregnancy in multiple sclerosis. Clones were sequenced by immunoSEQ multiplex PCR, and TCRdb holds only the in-frame ones, with some missing. The sample lists 65,000 to 85,000 clones, 90% to 95% occurring once. Germline CDR1 and CDR2: SQVTM and ANQGSEA. The CDR3 spans 18 residues. V dropped 0 bases and J dropped 5; count of bases not matched to a gene: 14. This clonotype was obtained from a female donor with multiple sclerosis, enrolled in a pregnancy study. The J gene is TRBJ2-2, the V gene TRBV29-1, with 8 positions matching TRBD1. Specimen: peripheral blood, collected after pregnancy. The CDR3 DNA reads TGCAGCGTTGAAGATCGGCAGGGGGCGCATCCTAAAACCGGGGAGCTGTTTTTT. Amino acid sequence: CSVEDRQGAHPKTGELFF.